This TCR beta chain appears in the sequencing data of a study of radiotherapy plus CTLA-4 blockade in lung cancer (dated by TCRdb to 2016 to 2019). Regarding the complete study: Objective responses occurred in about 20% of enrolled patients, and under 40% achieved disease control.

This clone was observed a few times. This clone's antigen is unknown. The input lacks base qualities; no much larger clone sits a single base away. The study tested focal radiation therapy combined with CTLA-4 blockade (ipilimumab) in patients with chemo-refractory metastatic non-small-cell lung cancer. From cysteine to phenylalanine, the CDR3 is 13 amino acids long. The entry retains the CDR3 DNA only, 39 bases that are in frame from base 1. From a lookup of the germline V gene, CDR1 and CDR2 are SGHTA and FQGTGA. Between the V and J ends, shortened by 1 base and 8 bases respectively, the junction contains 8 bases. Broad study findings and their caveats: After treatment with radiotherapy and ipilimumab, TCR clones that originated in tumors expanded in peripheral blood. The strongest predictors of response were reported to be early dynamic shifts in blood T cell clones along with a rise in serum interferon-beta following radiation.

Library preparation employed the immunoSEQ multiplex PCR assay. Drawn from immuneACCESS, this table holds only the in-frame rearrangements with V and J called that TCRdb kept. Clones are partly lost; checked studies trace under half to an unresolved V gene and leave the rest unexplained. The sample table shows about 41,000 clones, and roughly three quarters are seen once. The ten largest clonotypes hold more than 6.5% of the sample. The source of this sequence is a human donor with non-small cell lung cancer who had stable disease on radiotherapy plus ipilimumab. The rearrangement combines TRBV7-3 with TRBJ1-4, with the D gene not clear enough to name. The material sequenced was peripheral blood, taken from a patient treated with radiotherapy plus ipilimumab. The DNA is TGTGCCAGCAGCTTAATGGCAGGCGAAAAACTGTTTTTT. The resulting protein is CASSLMAGEKLFF.